Below are 26 T cell receptor beta chains sequenced from a single sample in a study of blood T cell repertoires in COVID-19. Produced via immunoSEQ multiplex PCR; TCRdb's table is partial and in-frame only. The repertoire has tens of thousands of clones, roughly 87% of them found once; the top ten carry 15%. The sample consisted of peripheral blood. These receptors were obtained from a man aged 55 to 70 with active COVID-19.

The CDR3 DNA is TGTGCCAGCAGCTTAGCAGGGGGCCGCTCTGGAAACACCATATATTTT. It encodes CASSLAGGRSGNTIYF. The chain uses TRBV7-2 and TRBJ1-3, with TRBD1 identical over 7 bases. The CDR3 consists of 16 residues. The V gene's germline CDR1 is SGHTA and CDR2 FQGNSA. V trimming: 0 bases; J trimming: 0 bases; junction bases outside the gene matches: 2.

V and J are TRBV3-1 (or the pseudogene TRBV3-2) and TRBJ2-5, with 12 bases aligning to TRBD2. CDR1 and CDR2 from the germline V gene are LGHDT and YNNKEL (reference sequence). This CDR3 comprises 17 residues. Trimming removed 2 bases from V and 3 bases from J; junction bases left unmatched: 7. The CDR3 loop reads CASSQMIRTSGKETQYF. CDR3 sequence (DNA): TGTGCCAGCAGCCAAATGATTAGGACTAGCGGGAAAGAGACCCAGTACTTC.

The rearrangement uses TRBV6-5 and TRBJ1-2, with TRBD1 matching 10 bases. Germline V lookup: CDR1 MNHEY, CDR2 SVGAGI. The CDR3 covers 14 residues. J was trimmed by 3 bases and V by 4 bases; bases with no gene match: 2. CDR3 DNA sequence: TGTGCCAGCAGTTCGACAGGGGGCTACTATGGCTACACCTTC. It codes for CASSSTGGYYGYTF.

V usage is TRBV11-1 and J usage is TRBJ2-2; the match to TRBD1 covers 7 bases. Trimming took 5 bases from V and 3 from J; bases not matched to a gene: 9. The CDR3 has 16 amino acids. Germline V gene sequence: CDR1 SGHAT, CDR2 FQDESV (reference sequence). CDR3 nucleotide sequence: TGTGCCAGCAGCCCAGGGGGTTGGCAATACACCGGGGAGCTGTTTTTT. Amino acids: CASSPGGWQYTGELFF. Full variable domain (remainder filled in from reference TRBV11-1 and TRBJ2-2): EAEVAQSPRYKITEKSQAVAFWCDPISGHATLYWYRQILGQGPELLVQFQDESVVDDSQLPKDRFSAERLKGVDSTLKIQPAELGDSAMYLCASSPGGWQYTGELFFGEGSRLTVL.

This clone appeared a single time. The V gene is TRBV18, the J gene TRBJ1-5; unclear D gene. This CDR3 contains 13 residues. V was trimmed by 2 bases and J by 5 bases, leaving 7 bases between them. From germline, CDR1 is KGHSH and CDR2 LQKENI. CDR3 amino acids: CASSPERDQPQHF. The CDR3 DNA sequence: TGTGCCAGCTCACCAGAGAGGGATCAGCCCCAGCATTTT.

The J gene is TRBJ1-2, the V gene TRBV12-3 or TRBV12-4; D is unresolved. Trimming took off 3 bases at V and 7 bases at J, with 9 bases between the two ends. There are 12 residues in the CDR3. The CDR3 reads CASSFLGGGYTF. CDR3 DNA: TGTGCCAGCAGTTTTTTAGGCGGTGGCTACACCTTC.

The chain is built from TRBV10-1 and TRBJ2-7; the D gene is possibly TRBD1 (6 bases). Germline CDR1 is WNHNN and CDR2 is SYGVQD (reference sequence). The CDR3 totals 15 residues. Trimming stripped 6 bases from V and 8 bases from J, with 23 bases between. The chain's CDR3 is CASRDKGDMSTKQYF. Written as DNA, the CDR3 is TGCGCCAGCAGGGACAAAGGGGACATGTCTACGAAGCAGTACTTC.

The V call is TRBV5-8, the J call TRBJ2-5, with 9 bases that match TRBD1. CDR3 length: 13 residues. Germline values: CDR1 SGHTS, CDR2 YDEGEE. Trimming took 2 bases from V and 5 from J; bases not matched to a gene: 1. CDR3 in amino acids: CASSFGTGETQYF. CDR3 coding DNA: TGTGCCAGCAGCTTCGGGACAGGGGAGACCCAGTACTTC. Filled out from reference TRBV5-8 and TRBJ2-5, the complete variable domain reads EAGVTQSPTHLIKTRGQQATLRCSPISGHTSVYWYQQALGLGLQFLLWYDEGEERNRGNFPPRFSGRQFPNYSSELNVNALELEDSALYLCASSFGTGETQYFGPGTRLLVL.

V is TRBV10-3 and J is TRBJ1-5; TRBD1 might be the D (5 bases). In germline, CDR1 is ENHRY, CDR2 SYGVKD. The germline V and J ends were trimmed by 2 bases and 1 base, with 9 bases remaining between them. CDR3 size: 15 residues. The CDR3 loop reads CAISETRESNQPQHF. CDR3 nucleotide sequence: TGTGCCATCAGTGAGACCAGGGAAAGCAATCAGCCCCAGCATTTT.

The V call is TRBV2, the J call TRBJ1-2; D is ambiguous. V lost 3 bases to trimming and J lost 6 bases, with 11 bases between them. Germline CDR1 and CDR2: SNHLY and FYNNEI. The CDR3 contains 13 residues. The CDR3 region is CASSESQRDGYTF. The CDR3, as DNA: TGTGCCAGCAGTGAGTCTCAGAGGGATGGCTACACCTTC.

In this sample, this clone turned up once. The V gene is TRBV6-2 or TRBV6-3, the J gene TRBJ2-4; the D is unclear. The CDR3 is made up of 13 amino acids. Germline CDR1 and CDR2: MNHEY and SVGEGT. The V end lost 5 bases, the J end lost 7 bases, and 12 bases lay between the germline ends. The CDR3 spells CASSQTGWNIQYF. The CDR3 region has the DNA TGTGCCAGCAGTCAAACGGGTTGGAACATTCAGTACTTC.

The chain uses TRBV7-2 and TRBJ2-3, with TRBD1 identical over 12 bases. The CDR3 is 16 amino acids. The germline gives CDR1 SGHTA, CDR2 FQGNSA. V dropped 2 bases and J dropped 3; count of bases not matched to a gene: 3. The CDR3 region is CASSLMGQGATDTQYF. In DNA form, the CDR3 reads TGTGCCAGCAGCTTAATGGGACAGGGGGCAACAGATACGCAGTATTTT.

J is TRBJ1-2 and V is TRBV6-1, with 12 bases fitting TRBD1. The CDR3 sequence is 19 residues long. V shed 2 bases and J 4 bases; nucleotides not matched to a gene: 14. The germline CDR1 and CDR2 sequences are MNHNS and SASEGT. CDR3 sequence: CASSEPTGTGGAPTYGYTF. CDR3 DNA: TGTGCCAGCAGTGAACCTACCGGGACAGGGGGCGCCCCCACCTATGGCTACACCTTC.

The chain couples TRBV10-1 to TRBJ1-2; 8 bases map to TRBD1. The CDR3 length is 14 residues. Germline V gene data show CDR1 as WNHNN and CDR2 as SYGVQD (reference sequence). Trimming at V came to 6 bases and at J to 6 bases, leaving 9 bases not matched to a gene. CDR3 DNA sequence: TGCGCCAGCAGAGATACAGGGGGTATGGATGGCTACACCTTC. Its translation is CASRDTGGMDGYTF.

The chain couples TRBV5-4 to TRBJ2-3, with D tentatively TRBD2 (6 bases). V was cut by 4 bases and J by 7 bases, with 16 bases left in between. The CDR3 contains 14 residues. Germline CDR1 is SGHNT and CDR2 is YYREEE (reference sequence). CDR3 residues: CASSLSQGLHTQYF. For the CDR3, the DNA is TGTGCCAGCAGCCTATCCCAGGGACTTCATACGCAGTATTTT.

The rearrangement joins TRBV29-1 to TRBJ1-2; 7 bases align to TRBD1. CDR3 size: 13 residues. Germline V CDR1 and CDR2: SQVTM, ANQGSEA. Germline trimming cut 3 bases from V and 5 bases from J; bases unmatched to any gene: 6. In nucleotides, the CDR3 is TGCAGCGTTGACGACAGGGACGGGTATGGCTACACCTTC. Its protein is CSVDDRDGYGYTF. The full variable domain, in which reference TRBV29-1 and TRBJ1-2 provide the parts outside the CDR3, is SAVISQKPSRDICQRGTSLTIQCQVDSQVTMMFWYRQQPGQSLTLIATANQGSEATYESGFVIDKFPISRPNLTFSTLTVSNMSPEDSSIYLCSVDDRDGYGYTFGSGTRLTVV.

The count of this clone is one. The V and J genes are TRBV5-6 and TRBJ1-1; D ambiguous. The CDR3 has 12 residues. Looked up from germline, CDR1 is SGHDT and CDR2 is YYEEEE. V lost 2 bases and J 5 bases, leaving 7 bases between the germline ends. CDR3 in DNA: TGTGCCAGCAGCTTCCGGGGAACTGAAGCTTTCTTT. Translated, it gives CASSFRGTEAFF.

Here the CDR3 reads CASTGLAGEYNEQFF. CDR3 sequence (DNA): TGTGCCAGCACGGGGCTTGCGGGGGAGTACAATGAGCAGTTCTTC. V gene TRBV28 combines with J gene TRBJ2-1; 7 bases match TRBD2. This CDR3 is 15 amino acids long. CDR1 and CDR2 from the germline V gene are MDHEN and SYDVKM. Trimming removed 7 bases from V and 4 bases from J; junction bases left unmatched: 10.

The CDR3 here is CASSVAPSRDNEQFF. In DNA, the CDR3 is TGTGCCAGCAGCGTAGCTCCGAGCAGGGACAATGAGCAGTTCTTC. The gene calls are TRBV9 and TRBJ2-1; TRBD1 might be the D (5 bases). The CDR3 has 15 residues. CDR1 and CDR2 from the germline V gene are SGDLS and YYNGEE. The V end was cut by 0 bases, the J end by 5 bases, with 12 bases between.

The V call is TRBV7-9, the J call TRBJ1-4, with D unclear. Trimming cost V 2 bases and J 0 bases, with 7 bases left between them. CDR1 and CDR2 from the germline V gene are SEHNR and FQNEAQ (reference sequence). CDR3 length: 15 amino acids. The CDR3 DNA reads TGTGCCAGCAGCTTAACGGGTCCAACTAATGAAAAACTGTTTTTT. Amino acid sequence: CASSLTGPTNEKLFF.

This chain links TRBV6-6 with TRBJ2-7, with D uncertain. Germline CDR1 reads MNHNY; CDR2 reads SVGAGI (reference sequence). Trimming removed 4 bases from V and 2 bases from J, with 12 bases in between. The CDR3 is made up of 14 amino acids. The CDR3 protein is CASSLELGTYEQYF. The DNA for the CDR3 is TGTGCCAGCAGTTTAGAGCTAGGAACCTACGAGCAGTACTTC.

The J gene is TRBJ2-3, the V gene TRBV9; TRBD1 matches at 7 bases. Germline assignment: CDR1 SGDLS and CDR2 YYNGEE. The V segment lost 5 bases and the J segment 0 bases; nucleotides outside the gene matches: 9. This CDR3 contains 16 residues. In DNA, the CDR3 is TGTGCCAGCAGTCCTGGGACAGCCCCTAGCACAGATACGCAGTATTTT. The encoded protein is CASSPGTAPSTDTQYF.

This clone was recorded a few times. The chain employs TRBV11-2 and TRBJ1-5; unclear D gene. From germline, CDR1 is SGHAT and CDR2 FQNNGV. Trimming pared 1 base from V and 5 bases from J, leaving 15 bases between. The length of the CDR3 is 16 residues. The CDR3 bases are TGTGCCAGCAGCTTAGGAGGGAATCCCTCCCATCAGCCCCAGCATTTT. Translation: CASSLGGNPSHQPQHF.

The V call is TRBV6-6, the J call TRBJ2-7, with 11 bases lining up with TRBD2. After removal of 6 bases from V and 2 bases from J, the junction contained 6 bases not matched to a gene. CDR3 length equals 15 residues. The V gene's germline CDR1 is MNHNY and CDR2 SVGAGI (reference sequence). CDR3 region: CASSDASGGTYEQYF. The DNA of the CDR3 is TGTGCCAGCAGCGACGCTAGCGGGGGGACCTACGAGCAGTACTTC.

The chain is built from TRBV7-2 and TRBJ2-7; D may be TRBD1 (6 bases). V lost 1 base to trimming and J lost 3 bases, with 13 bases between them. This CDR3 comprises 15 residues. In germline, CDR1 is SGHTA, CDR2 FQGNSA. The CDR3 loop is CASSLEVTGGYEQYF. The CDR3 region has the DNA TGTGCCAGCAGCTTAGAGGTGACAGGCGGCTACGAGCAGTACTTC.

The chain employs TRBV19 and TRBJ2-7, with D maybe TRBD2 (5 bases). CDR1 and CDR2 (germline): LNHDA, SQIVND (reference sequence). V was shortened by 5 bases and J by 1 base, with 9 bases between the two germline ends. This CDR3 region has 13 residues. CDR3 region: CASSERFSYEQYF. The CDR3, as DNA: TGTGCCAGTAGTGAGCGGTTTTCCTACGAGCAGTACTTC.